This is a list of T cell receptor beta chains from one sample in a study of OX40 agonist ivuxolimab in advanced cancers. The repertoire was sequenced with immunoSEQ multiplex PCR; TCRdb's copy has only in-frame clones and lacks some. The sample lists fewer than 90,000 clones; around 91% were seen once. Specimen: CD4+ or CD8+ T cells sorted from blood, collected in a trial of the OX40 agonist ivuxolimab. The receptors here all came from an adult with an advanced solid tumor such as melanoma, head and neck, liver or kidney cancer. CDR3s include the opening cysteine and the closing phenylalanine or tryptophan. The D gene is left open where the match is weak. The size of a clone is reported for some rows only, either as once, few or many, or as a class for expanded clones.

clone_size | j_call | v_call | d_call | cdr3_aa | cdr3_nt
few | TRBJ1-2 | TRBV7-9 | - | CASSIFREEGGYTF | TGTGCCAGCAGCATATTTAGGGAGGAGGGTGGCTACACCTTC
- | TRBJ2-3 | TRBV11-2 | - | CASSSIRGRSTDTQYF | TGTGCCAGCAGCTCGATAAGAGGACGAAGCACAGATACGCAGTATTTT
- | TRBJ2-1 | TRBV5-4 | TRBD1 | CASSFRQGHEQFF | TGTGCCAGCAGCTTTCGACAGGGCCATGAGCAGTTCTTC
- | TRBJ1-4 | TRBV5-1 | - | CASSGGGFRNEKLFF | TGCGCCAGCAGCGGTGGGGGCTTCAGGAATGAAAAACTGTTTTTT
once | TRBJ2-5 | TRBV6-5 | TRBD2 | CASRRTSGETQYF | TGTGCCAGCAGACGGACTAGCGGGGAGACCCAGTACTTC
- | TRBJ1-2 | TRBV6-5 | - | CASSYNRDGYTF | TGTGCCAGCAGTTACAACAGGGATGGCTACACCTTC
- | TRBJ1-2 | TRBV7-2 | - | CASSLDRGQSEGYTF | TGTGCCAGCAGCTTAGATAGGGGCCAATCTGAAGGCTACACCTTC
- | TRBJ2-5 | TRBV6-1 | TRBD2 | CASSDGASGRSETQYF | TGTGCCAGCAGTGACGGCGCTAGCGGGAGGAGCGAGACCCAGTACTTC
- | TRBJ1-1 | TRBV19 | - | CASSMVGTEAFF | TGTGCCAGTAGTATGGTCGGCACTGAAGCTTTCTTT
once | TRBJ2-1 | TRBV19 | - | CASRRASSYNEQFF | TGTGCCAGTAGGCGGGCATCTAGCTACAATGAGCAGTTCTTC
few | TRBJ1-6 | TRBV4-2 | - | CASSQDHGLRFSPLHF | TGTGCCAGCAGCCAAGATCATGGCCTACGGTTTTCACCCCTCCACTTT
- | TRBJ1-3 | TRBV5-6 | TRBD1 | CASSLTGFGNTIYF | TGTGCCAGCAGCCTGACAGGGTTTGGAAACACCATATATTTT
- | TRBJ2-1 | TRBV27 | TRBD1 | CASSSQGAAYNEQFF | TGTGCCAGCAGTTCACAGGGGGCAGCCTACAATGAGCAGTTCTTC
- | TRBJ2-7 | TRBV14 | - | CASRRAGLREQYF | TGTGCCAGCCGGAGAGCGGGCCTACGAGAGCAGTACTTC
few | TRBJ1-4 | TRBV18 | - | CASSLQSGGEKLFF | TGTGCCAGCTCACTACAGTCGGGTGGTGAAAAACTGTTTTTT
- | TRBJ1-4 | TRBV30 | - | CAWRMSGLAYEKLFF | TGTGCCTGGAGGATGTCAGGCCTCGCTTATGAAAAACTGTTTTTT
once | TRBJ1-1 | TRBV5-8 | - | CASSSHQGFTEAFF | TGTGCCAGCAGCTCCCACCAGGGGTTCACTGAAGCTTTCTTT
- | TRBJ1-2 | TRBV6-5 | TRBD1 | CASSPQGGAGYTF | TGTGCCAGCAGCCCCCAGGGGGGAGCAGGCTACACCTTC
- | TRBJ1-5 | TRBV6-1 | TRBD1 | CASSLDRGYNQPQHF | TGTGCCAGCAGCCTCGACAGGGGTTATAATCAGCCCCAGCATTTT
- | TRBJ2-5 | TRBV4-1 | - | CASSQGQQETQYF | TGCGCCAGCAGCCAGGGACAACAAGAGACCCAGTACTTC
once | TRBJ2-7 | TRBV28 | TRBD2 | CASSPPGGGPYEQYF | TGTGCCAGCAGTCCGCCGGGGGGGGGCCCCTACGAGCAGTACTTC
- | TRBJ1-1 | TRBV11-2 | - | CASSLVRGGTEAFF | TGTGCCAGCAGCTTAGTAAGGGGGGGCACTGAAGCTTTCTTT
- | TRBJ2-1 | TRBV11-2 | TRBD2 | CASSLSPLAGDNEQFF | TGTGCCAGCAGCTTATCCCCACTAGCGGGGGACAATGAGCAGTTCTTC
- | TRBJ2-1 | TRBV12-5 | - | CASGQGGSSYNEQFF | TGTGCTAGTGGGCAGGGGGGGAGCTCCTACAATGAGCAGTTCTTC
- | TRBJ1-2 | TRBV7-2 | TRBD1 | CASSLRDRGRPYTF | TGTGCCAGCAGCTTAAGGGACAGGGGACGCCCCTACACCTTC
- | TRBJ1-1 | TRBV5-1 | - | CASSLAAGLAEAFF | TGCGCCAGCAGCTTGGCAGCGGGGTTAGCCGAAGCTTTCTTT
- | TRBJ2-2 | TRBV6-5 | TRBD2 | CASRSGRAGTGELFF | TGTGCCAGCAGAAGCGGGAGGGCCGGTACCGGGGAGCTGTTTTTT
- | TRBJ2-3 | TRBV7-2 | - | CASSLLAPGADTQYF | TGTGCCAGCAGCTTACTAGCCCCGGGGGCAGATACGCAGTATTTT
- | TRBJ2-7 | TRBV28 | - | CASSPGRRENEGKYF | TGTGCCAGCAGTCCCGGACGCCGCGAGAATGAGGGCAAGTACTTC
- | TRBJ1-4 | TRBV2 | - | CASGRTNEKLFF | TGTGCCAGCGGAAGGACTAATGAAAAACTGTTTTTT
- | TRBJ2-1 | TRBV5-6 | - | CASSSSGVWRNEQFF | TGTGCCAGCAGTTCCTCGGGAGTTTGGAGAAATGAGCAGTTCTTC
- | TRBJ1-1 | TRBV2 | - | CASISWKAEAFF | TGTGCCAGCATATCGTGGAAGGCTGAAGCTTTCTTT
- | TRBJ2-3 | TRBV5-1 | - | CASSLGAVDTQYF | TGCGCCAGCAGCTTGGGTGCAGTTGATACGCAGTATTTT
- | TRBJ2-5 | TRBV29-1 | - | CSVPTVRGMETQYF | TGCAGCGTACCCACGGTCAGAGGGATGGAGACCCAGTACTTC
- | TRBJ1-4 | TRBV6-5 | - | CASSYSPGPNEKLFF | TGTGCCAGCAGTTACTCCCCGGGTCCTAATGAAAAACTGTTTTTT
- | TRBJ1-2 | TRBV21-1 | - | CASSKDRGVYADGYTF | TGTGCCAGCAGCAAAGACAGGGGTGTATATGCGGATGGCTACACCTTC
- | TRBJ1-2 | TRBV7-2 | - | CASSTDTVVYGYTF | TGTGCCAGCAGCACGGATACGGTGGTCTATGGCTACACCTTC
- | TRBJ2-2 | TRBV10-3 | TRBD2 | CATLGLAGADGGELFF | TGTGCCACCCTAGGACTAGCGGGAGCCGATGGCGGGGAGCTGTTTTTT
- | TRBJ2-7 | TRBV18 | - | CASSPPSSYEQYF | TGTGCCAGCTCACCACCGTCCAGCTACGAGCAGTACTTC
- | TRBJ1-1 | TRBV5-4 | - | CASSLQGSNTEAFF | TGTGCCAGCAGCCTACAGGGCTCGAACACTGAAGCTTTCTTT
- | TRBJ1-5 | TRBV2 | TRBD1 | CASTPLRGHNQPQHF | TGTGCCAGCACACCCCTTAGGGGGCACAATCAGCCCCAGCATTTT
once | TRBJ1-5 | TRBV19 | - | CASSISNQPQHF | TGTGCCAGTAGTATTAGCAATCAGCCCCAGCATTTT
- | TRBJ1-2 | TRBV7-9 | - | CASSLKGRGPNYGYTF | TGTGCCAGCAGCTTAAAAGGAAGGGGACCTAACTATGGCTACACCTTC
- | TRBJ1-1 | TRBV5-1 | - | CASSLYQGMNTEAFF | TGCGCCAGCAGCTTATATCAGGGGATGAACACTGAAGCTTTCTTT